This T cell receptor beta chain emerged from a study of CXCR3-negative and CXCR3-positive naive CD8 T cells (dated by TCRdb to the late 2010s). Concerning the study at large: In total, 130 million to 150 million TRB reads were obtained, or roughly 1.5 +/- 0.3 million reads per library. Diversity and physicochemical repertoire analyses covered some ten donors pooled from two independent experiments. For the TRBV-TRBJ cluster analysis, the naive subsets came from 5 or 6 donors, while the memory cells came from 3 donors.

Results the study describes overall, beyond this receptor: Repertoire diversity was comparably high in both naive subsets but much lower in memory CD8+ T cells. TRB CDR3s from CXCR3-positive naive cells showed higher hydrophobicity (lower Kidera factor 4), lower energy, and higher strength and volume indices than CXCR3-negative naive cells. Because CXCR3 expression was partially decreased after cryopreservation, freshly isolated PBMCs were used for most assays. Similar TRBV-TRBJ usage was shown by naive CXCR3-negative and CXCR3-positive cells from the same donor, whereas distinct patterns were shown by memory cells. Because surface CD5, which has been linked to self-reactivity in mice, was comparable between naive subsets, TCR interaction strength was also inferred from TRB CDR3 physicochemical properties.

From the germline V gene, CDR1 is MNHEY and CDR2 is SVGAGI. Inclusive of the bounding cysteine and phenylalanine, the CDR3 is 14 residues long. The coding DNA is unavailable. TCRdb names NextSeq 550 as the instrument used. The Human TCR Profiling Kit (MiLaboratory) was used to make UMI-labeled 5' RACE TRB cDNA libraries. The full amount of extracted RNA was used for cDNA synthesis, and the full amount of resulting cDNA was used for PCR amplification. Libraries were prepared in parallel with an identical number of PCR cycles. In the source study's methods: With a requirement of at least two reads per UMI, MIGEC and MiXCR extracted about 50,000 +/- 10,000 unique UMI-labeled TRB cDNA molecules per library. On average, around 40,000 +/- 10,000 functional in-frame TRB CDR3 nucleotide clonotypes lacking stop codons were found per library. Diversity metrics, including normalized Shannon-Wiener and Chao1, were computed in VDJtools after downsampling to 5000 UMI-labeled TRB molecules per sample. Clonotype-size-weighted physicochemical properties of the central five CDR3 residues (interaction energy, strength, volume and Kidera factor 4) were computed in VDJtools. The reads, reprocessed by TCRdb, yield one row per CDR3 protein sequence and no DNA. What appears here as the V and J calls and clone size reflects TCRdb's work, not the paper's. The table held for this sample gives about 90,000 distinct CDR3 sequences. Less than 1% of the sample rests with the top ten.

Of note for this clonotype: There is no known antigen for this receptor.

For every CD8+ T cell subset, about 300,000 cells were flow-sorted straight into RLT lysis buffer, and each subset was sorted in triplicate. Naive CD8+ T cells were defined stringently as CD45RO-CCR7+CD27+CD95- to exclude memory contaminants. Peripheral blood mononuclear cells were isolated from buffy coats by standard density gradient centrifugation. A FACSAria III was used to flow-sort naive CD8+ T cells into CXCR3-negative and CXCR3-positive populations. Total RNA was extracted from sorted cells using an RNeasy Mini Kit. The chain was built from TRBV6-5 and TRBJ2-1. Sequenced sample: naive CXCR3+ CD8+ T cells from blood. This sample's cell subset or site label indicates: CD45RO-CCR7+CD27+CD95- naive CD8+ T cells expressing CXCR3 (TNR3+). This clonotype was obtained from a human donor in good health. Some clones in this sample may be carry-over from other donors' samples. The CDR3 amino acid sequence is: CASSYSSLVDEQFF.